A selection of T cell receptor beta chains follows, all from one sample in a study of blood T cell repertoires in COVID-19. Clones were sequenced by immunoSEQ multiplex PCR, and TCRdb holds only the in-frame ones, with some missing. The sample has about 290,000 clones, around four fifths seen once. Sequenced material: peripheral blood. These receptors were collected from a woman aged 45-59 years with active or convalescent COVID-19. Each CDR3 is given with its conserved first and last residue. D genes are given only for firm matches. Clone size, where shown, is once, few, many, or a class for clones that have expanded.

>TRBV25-1|TRBJ2-1|TRBD2|NA
CASSELAGEYNEQFF
TGTGCCAGCAGTGAACTAGCGGGAGAATACAATGAGCAGTTCTTC
>TRBV5-4|TRBJ1-1|NA|NA
CASSPGEGTEAFF
TGTGCCAGCAGCCCAGGGGAGGGCACTGAAGCTTTCTTT
>TRBV9|TRBJ1-2|NA|NA
CASSIPVF
TGTGCCAGCAGTATCCCGGTTTTC
>TRBV11-2|TRBJ1-5|TRBD1|NA
CASSSGGRGQPQHF
TGTGCCAGCAGCTCAGGGGGGCGAGGACAGCCCCAGCATTTT
>TRBV5-6|TRBJ2-7|NA|NA
CASSLEERTHYEQYF
TGTGCCAGCAGCTTGGAGGAGCGGACCCATTACGAGCAGTACTTC
>TRBV19|TRBJ1-1|NA|NA
CASTKYMNTEAFF
TGTGCCAGTACGAAGTACATGAACACTGAAGCTTTCTTT
>TRBV7-9|TRBJ2-7|TRBD2|NA
CASSPRASGLTYEQYF
TGTGCCAGCAGCCCGCGGGCTAGCGGGTTAACGTACGAGCAGTACTTC
>TRBV13|TRBJ1-1|NA|NA
CASSLTGGGSTEAFF
TGTGCCAGCAGCTTAACCGGGGGCGGGAGCACTGAAGCTTTCTTT
>TRBV28|TRBJ1-5|TRBD1|NA
CASSLRGTGPSNQPQHF
TGTGCCAGCAGTTTACGGGGGACAGGCCCGAGCAATCAGCCCCAGCATTTT
>TRBV6-5|TRBJ2-1|NA|NA
CASNWGRGDEQFF
TGTGCCAGCAATTGGGGGCGAGGAGATGAGCAGTTCTTC
>TRBV28|TRBJ1-2|NA|once
CASSLQGSYGYTF
TGTGCCAGCAGTTTACAGGGGTCCTATGGCTACACCTTC
>TRBV5-6|TRBJ1-1|NA|NA
CASSFSLSGRNGAFF
TGTGCCAGCAGCTTTTCGCTCAGCGGACGAAACGGTGCTTTCTTT
>TRBV5-1|TRBJ2-2|TRBD1|NA
CASSLAGQANTGELFF
TGCGCCAGCAGCTTGGCGGGACAGGCTAACACCGGGGAGCTGTTTTTT
>TRBV19|TRBJ2-3|NA|NA
CASSLPRIFTDTQYF
TGTGCCAGTAGCCTCCCGCGGATTTTCACAGATACGCAGTATTTT
>TRBV9|TRBJ2-1|NA|NA
CASSVEGTSGNEQFF
TGTGCCAGCAGCGTAGAAGGGACATCGGGCAATGAGCAGTTCTTC
>TRBV3-1/TRBV3-2|TRBJ2-1|NA|few
CASSQEGGKRFF
TGTGCCAGCAGCCAAGAGGGCGGGAAACGGTTCTTC
>TRBV4-1|TRBJ2-7|NA|NA
CASSQATREFGREQYF
TGCGCCAGCAGCCAAGCTACCAGGGAATTCGGGAGAGAGCAGTACTTC
>TRBV25-1|TRBJ1-6|TRBD1|NA
CASSGTGINSPLHF
TGTGCCAGCAGCGGGACAGGTATCAATTCACCCCTCCACTTT
>TRBV29-1|TRBJ1-2|TRBD1|NA
CSVIVSGTANYGYTF
TGCAGCGTTATCGTATCCGGGACAGCTAACTATGGCTACACCTTC
>TRBV6-4|TRBJ2-1|TRBD2|NA
CASDHRDYIFFYNEQFF
TGTGCCAGCGACCACCGGGACTACATATTTTTTTACAATGAGCAGTTCTTC
>TRBV19|TRBJ2-1|TRBD2|NA
CASKASGSFNEQFF
TGTGCCAGTAAGGCTAGCGGGAGCTTCAATGAGCAGTTCTTC
>TRBV23-1|TRBJ2-5|NA|NA
CASSQRDLDSETQYF
TGCGCCAGCAGTCAACGGGATTTGGATAGCGAGACCCAGTACTTC
>TRBV5-5|TRBJ2-3|TRBD2|NA
CASSQTSLADALTDTQYF
TGTGCCAGCAGCCAAACATCGCTAGCGGATGCTCTCACAGATACGCAGTATTTT
>TRBV30|TRBJ1-6|NA|NA
CAWRGDIGNSPLHF
TGTGCCTGGAGGGGGGACATAGGGAATTCACCCCTCCACTTT
>TRBV24-1|TRBJ2-3|TRBD2|NA
CATSDFRSSGRVDTQYF
TGTGCCACCAGTGATTTTCGCTCTAGCGGGAGGGTGGATACGCAGTATTTT
>TRBV18|TRBJ1-5|NA|once
CASSPGGDQPQHF
TGTGCCAGCTCACCAGGGGGGGATCAGCCCCAGCATTTT
>TRBV30|TRBJ1-5|NA|NA
CAWTGGAGAPSNQPQHF
TGTGCCTGGACCGGGGGGGCAGGGGCGCCAAGCAATCAGCCCCAGCATTTT
>TRBV28|TRBJ1-4|TRBD1|NA
CASRPDRGRTNEKLFF
TGTGCCAGCAGGCCCGACAGGGGGCGCACTAATGAAAAACTGTTTTTT
>TRBV29-1|TRBJ1-1|TRBD1|NA
CSVGQRVNTEAFF
TGCAGCGTGGGACAGCGGGTAAACACTGAAGCTTTCTTT
>TRBV7-3|TRBJ2-1|TRBD2|NA
CASSQAGGPPNEQFF
TGTGCCAGCAGCCAAGCGGGAGGGCCCCCGAATGAGCAGTTCTTC
>TRBV6-5|TRBJ1-1|NA|NA
CASSLLIGVGTEAFF
TGTGCCAGCAGTTTACTAATCGGGGTGGGAACTGAAGCTTTCTTT
>TRBV7-3|TRBJ1-5|NA|once
CASSSPLGWDRGYTSNQPQHF
TGTGCCAGCAGCTCGCCCCTCGGGTGGGATAGGGGATATACGAGCAATCAGCCCCAGCATTTT
>TRBV7-2|TRBJ2-3|TRBD2|NA
CASSLVWRESADTQYF
TGTGCCAGCAGCTTAGTCTGGCGGGAGTCGGCAGATACGCAGTATTTT
>TRBV20-1|TRBJ1-4|NA|NA
CSASKNSEEKLFF
TGCAGTGCTAGTAAGAATTCGGAGGAAAAACTGTTTTTT
>TRBV2|TRBJ2-6|TRBD1|NA
CASWGQGVSSGANVLTF
TGTGCCAGCTGGGGACAGGGCGTAAGTTCTGGGGCCAACGTCCTGACTTTC
>TRBV3-1/TRBV3-2|TRBJ1-1|NA|NA
CASSQMRGLGANTEAFF
TGTGCCAGCAGCCAAATGAGGGGTTTGGGGGCGAACACTGAAGCTTTCTTT
>TRBV5-1|TRBJ2-7|NA|NA
CASSSSGDEQYF
TGCGCCAGCAGCTCCTCAGGGGACGAGCAGTACTTC
>TRBV5-6|TRBJ2-3|TRBD2|NA
CASSLRSGGYTDTQYF
TGTGCCAGCAGCTTACGCAGCGGGGGGTATACAGATACGCAGTATTTT
>TRBV4-1|TRBJ2-7|TRBD2|NA
CASSHALGGQREQYF
TGCGCCAGCAGCCACGCCTTGGGAGGGCAACGGGAGCAGTACTTC
>TRBV18|TRBJ1-5|TRBD1|NA
CASSPQATGGNQPQHF
TGTGCCAGCTCACCACAGGCAACAGGGGGCAATCAGCCCCAGCATTTT
>TRBV7-9|TRBJ2-4|NA|NA
CASSSSAGHNIQYF
TGTGCCAGCAGCTCCTCAGCGGGACATAACATTCAGTACTTC
>TRBV5-1|TRBJ1-2|NA|NA
CASATSGSVQNYGYTF
TGCGCCAGCGCTACTAGCGGGTCGGTTCAGAACTATGGCTACACCTTC
>TRBV7-2|TRBJ1-2|TRBD1|many
CASSPQGNYGYTF
TGTGCCAGCAGCCCACAGGGGAACTATGGCTACACCTTC
>TRBV5-1|TRBJ1-2|TRBD1|NA
CASSLGQGDGYTF
TGCGCCAGCAGCTTGGGGCAGGGGGATGGCTACACCTTC
>TRBV5-1|TRBJ2-7|TRBD1|NA
CASSWAGTVSYEQYF
TGCGCCAGCAGCTGGGCCGGGACAGTTTCCTACGAGCAGTACTTC
>TRBV5-4|TRBJ2-5|TRBD1|NA
CASSRVGGTGGMRVETQYF
TGTGCCAGCAGTCGAGTAGGGGGGACAGGGGGCATGAGGGTGGAGACCCAGTACTTC
>TRBV5-1|TRBJ2-6|NA|NA
CASSLGWLMVGANVLTF
TGCGCCAGCAGCTTGGGCTGGCTCATGGTCGGGGCCAACGTCCTGACTTTC
>TRBV12-3/TRBV12-4|TRBJ2-7|NA|NA
CASSALPSYEQYF
TGTGCCAGCTCCGCGCTCCCCTCCTACGAGCAGTACTTC
>TRBV14|TRBJ1-1|NA|once
CASSAGEYREAFF
TGTGCCAGCAGCGCCGGAGAGTACCGAGAAGCTTTCTTT
>TRBV28|TRBJ2-5|TRBD2|NA
CASSFRTSGQETQYF
TGTGCCAGCAGTTTCCGGACTAGCGGACAAGAGACCCAGTACTTC
>TRBV2|TRBJ1-5|NA|NA
CASSDLTRNQPQHF
TGTGCCAGCAGTGACCTTACCAGAAATCAGCCCCAGCATTTT
>TRBV2|TRBJ2-1|TRBD2|once
CASSGGGLGDEQFF
TGTGCCAGCAGTGGGGGGGGACTAGGCGATGAGCAGTTCTTC
>TRBV4-1|TRBJ1-1|NA|NA
CASSNDIFLTEAFF
TGCGCCAGCAGCAATGACATTTTCCTCACTGAAGCTTTCTTT
>TRBV24-1|TRBJ2-3|NA|NA
CATSDPSSDTQYF
TGTGCCACCAGTGATCCCTCCTCTGATACGCAGTATTTT
>TRBV7-8|TRBJ2-1|TRBD2|NA
CASSLGGGRMNEQFF
TGTGCCAGCAGCTTAGGGGGAGGGCGTATGAATGAGCAGTTCTTC
>TRBV5-4|TRBJ1-1|NA|once
CASSFVGLGNTEAFF
TGTGCCAGCAGCTTTGTGGGACTCGGGAACACTGAAGCTTTCTTT
>TRBV18|TRBJ2-7|TRBD1|NA
CASSLDREEQYF
TGTGCCAGCTCCCTCGACAGGGAAGAGCAGTACTTC